This TCR beta chain was identified during a study of control samples from healthy donors and cancer patients. Sequencing used immunoSEQ multiplex PCR; TCRdb keeps in-frame clones, though not all of them. In the table there are over 100,000 clones, over 75% of which are singletons. The sequencing input was blood. The source of this sequence is a man over 45 in good health.

The CDR3 region is CAWRGQGGISPLHF. DNA of the CDR3: TGTGCCTGGAGGGGACAGGGGGGCATTTCACCCCTCCACTTT. V gene TRBV30 combines with J gene TRBJ1-6, with 11 nucleotides matching TRBD1. The V gene end was trimmed by 3 bases and the J gene end by 9 bases; junction bases not matched to a gene: 4. The CDR3 loop spans 14 amino acids. Germline V gives CDR1 GTSNPN, CDR2 SVGIG (reference sequence).